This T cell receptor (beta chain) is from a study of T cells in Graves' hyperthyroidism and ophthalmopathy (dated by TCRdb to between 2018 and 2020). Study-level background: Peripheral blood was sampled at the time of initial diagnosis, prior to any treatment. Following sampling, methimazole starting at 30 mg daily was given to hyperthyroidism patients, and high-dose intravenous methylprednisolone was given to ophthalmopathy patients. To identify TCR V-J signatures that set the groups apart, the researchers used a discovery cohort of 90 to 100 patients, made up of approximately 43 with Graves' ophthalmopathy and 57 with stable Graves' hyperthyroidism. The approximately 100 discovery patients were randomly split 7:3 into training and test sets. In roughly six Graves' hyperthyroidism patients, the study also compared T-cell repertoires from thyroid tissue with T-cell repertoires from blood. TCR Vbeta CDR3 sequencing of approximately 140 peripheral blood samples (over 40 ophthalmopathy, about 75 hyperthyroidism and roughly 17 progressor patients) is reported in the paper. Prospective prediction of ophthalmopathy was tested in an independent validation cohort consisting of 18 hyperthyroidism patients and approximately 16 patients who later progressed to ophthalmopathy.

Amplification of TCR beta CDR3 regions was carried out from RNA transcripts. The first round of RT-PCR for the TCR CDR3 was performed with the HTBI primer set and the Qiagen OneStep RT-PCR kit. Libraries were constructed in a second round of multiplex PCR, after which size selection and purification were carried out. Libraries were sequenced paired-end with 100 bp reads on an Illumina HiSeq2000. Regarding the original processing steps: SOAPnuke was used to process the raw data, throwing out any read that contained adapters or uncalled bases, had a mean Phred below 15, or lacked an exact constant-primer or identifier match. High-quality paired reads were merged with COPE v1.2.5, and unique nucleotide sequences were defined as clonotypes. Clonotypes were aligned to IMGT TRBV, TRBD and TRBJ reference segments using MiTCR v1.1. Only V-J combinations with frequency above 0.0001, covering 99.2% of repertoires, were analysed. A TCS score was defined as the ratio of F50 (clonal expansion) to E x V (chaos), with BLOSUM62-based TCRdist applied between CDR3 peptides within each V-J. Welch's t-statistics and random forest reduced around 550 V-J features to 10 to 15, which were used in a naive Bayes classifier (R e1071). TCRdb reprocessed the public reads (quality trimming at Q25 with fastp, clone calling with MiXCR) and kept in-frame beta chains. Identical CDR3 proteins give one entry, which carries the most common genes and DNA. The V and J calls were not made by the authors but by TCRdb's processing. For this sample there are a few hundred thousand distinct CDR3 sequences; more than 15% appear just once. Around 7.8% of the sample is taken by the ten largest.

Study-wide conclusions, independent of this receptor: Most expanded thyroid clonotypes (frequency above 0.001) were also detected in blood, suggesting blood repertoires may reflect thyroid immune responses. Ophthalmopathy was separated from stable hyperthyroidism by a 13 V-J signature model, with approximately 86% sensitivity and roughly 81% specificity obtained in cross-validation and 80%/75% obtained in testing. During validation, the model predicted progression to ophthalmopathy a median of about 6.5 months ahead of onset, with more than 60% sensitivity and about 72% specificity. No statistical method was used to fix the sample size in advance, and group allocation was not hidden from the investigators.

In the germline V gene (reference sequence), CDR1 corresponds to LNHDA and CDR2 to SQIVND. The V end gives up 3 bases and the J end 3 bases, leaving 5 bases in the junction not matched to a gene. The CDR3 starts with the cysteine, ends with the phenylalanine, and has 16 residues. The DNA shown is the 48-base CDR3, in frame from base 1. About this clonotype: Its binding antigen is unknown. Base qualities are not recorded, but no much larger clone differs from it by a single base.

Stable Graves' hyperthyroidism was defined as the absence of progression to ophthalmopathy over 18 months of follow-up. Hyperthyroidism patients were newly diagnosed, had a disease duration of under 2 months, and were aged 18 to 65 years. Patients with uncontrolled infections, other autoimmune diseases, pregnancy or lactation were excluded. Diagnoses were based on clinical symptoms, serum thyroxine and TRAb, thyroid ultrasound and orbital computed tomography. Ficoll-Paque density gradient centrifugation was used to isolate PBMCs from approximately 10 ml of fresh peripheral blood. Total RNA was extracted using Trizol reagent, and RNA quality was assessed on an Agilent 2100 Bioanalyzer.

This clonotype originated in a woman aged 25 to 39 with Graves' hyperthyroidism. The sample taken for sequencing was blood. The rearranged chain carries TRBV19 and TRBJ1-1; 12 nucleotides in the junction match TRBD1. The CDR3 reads CASSMGTGGVDTEAFF. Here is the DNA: TGTGCCAGTAGTATGGGGACAGGGGGCGTCGACACTGAAGCTTTCTTT.